This T cell receptor (beta chain) was recorded in a study of OX40 agonist ivuxolimab in advanced cancers. Overall study results and limits: The study found among the lowest clonal expansion in partial responders at 0.1-3.0 mg/kg.

Exclusion applied to patients with autoimmune disease history or systemic immunosuppression. CDR3 length: 15 amino acids. The germline CDR1 and CDR2 sequences are SGHRS and YFSETQ. V was shortened by 0 bases and J by 4 bases, with 13 bases between the two germline ends. TCRdb's table, derived via immunoSEQ multiplex PCR, lists solely in-frame clones and lacks some. The top ten clones hold 7.5% to 10% of a sample with 50,000 to 80,000 clones, 70% to 90% of them seen once. Comments on this clone: Antigen unknown.

The sequences come from CD4+ or CD8+ T cells sorted from blood, collected in a trial of the OX40 agonist ivuxolimab. This clonotype was obtained from an adult with an advanced solid tumor such as melanoma, head and neck, liver or kidney cancer. The chain carries TRBV5-1 and TRBJ1-2; weak D call: TRBD1 (5 bases). The CDR3 DNA is TGCGCCAGCAGCTTGGGAGGGGCGGGGAGCTATGGCTACACCTTC. This sequence encodes CASSLGGAGSYGYTF.